This TCR beta chain was captured by sequencing in a study of blood T cell repertoires in COVID-19. In the study overall: From the United States, Italy and Spain came samples of acute and convalescent COVID-19. PBMCs, B-cell-depleted T cells, or T cells provided the cDNA or gDNA that made up the material.

Per the original methods: Amplified reference gene primers provided the basis for estimating nucleated cell counts. Some clones are missing from TCRdb's copy, which holds only in-frame ones; the method was immunoSEQ multiplex PCR. Clonal size and the V and J genes are those of that table, whereas D and trimming came from the DNA. The data contain 100,000 to 150,000 clones, around 89% of them singletons. The sequenced material came from peripheral blood. This TCR derives from a man in his 70s with active COVID-19.

CDR3 DNA: TGTGCCAGCAGCCATCTGACTAGCTCCATGATCAATGAGCAGTTCTTC. Encoded protein: CASSHLTSSMINEQFF. The chain couples TRBV7-8 to TRBJ2-1, with 7 bases aligning to TRBD2. CDR1 SGHVS and CDR2 FQNEAQ come from the germline V gene. The CDR3 has 16 amino acids. Trimming removed 5 bases from V and 6 bases from J; junction bases left unmatched: 13.